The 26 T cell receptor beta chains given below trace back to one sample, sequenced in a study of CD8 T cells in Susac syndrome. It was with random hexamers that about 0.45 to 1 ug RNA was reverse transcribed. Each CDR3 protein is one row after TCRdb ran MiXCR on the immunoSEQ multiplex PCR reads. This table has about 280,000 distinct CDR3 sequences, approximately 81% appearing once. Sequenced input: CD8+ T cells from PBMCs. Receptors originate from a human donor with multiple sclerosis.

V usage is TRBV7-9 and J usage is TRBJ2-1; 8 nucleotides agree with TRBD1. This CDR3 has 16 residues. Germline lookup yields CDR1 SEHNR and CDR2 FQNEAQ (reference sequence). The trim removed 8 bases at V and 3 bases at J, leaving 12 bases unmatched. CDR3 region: CASSEWGTGCYNEQFF. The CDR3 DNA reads TGTGCCAGCTCAGAATGGGGGACAGGCTGCTACAATGAGCAGTTCTTC. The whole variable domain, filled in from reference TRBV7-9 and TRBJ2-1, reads DTGVSQNPRHKITKRGQNVTFRCDPISEHNRLYWYRQTLGQGPEFLTYFQNEAQLEKSRLLSDRFSAERPKGSFSTLEIQRTEQGDSAMYLCASSEWGTGCYNEQFFGPGTRLTVL.

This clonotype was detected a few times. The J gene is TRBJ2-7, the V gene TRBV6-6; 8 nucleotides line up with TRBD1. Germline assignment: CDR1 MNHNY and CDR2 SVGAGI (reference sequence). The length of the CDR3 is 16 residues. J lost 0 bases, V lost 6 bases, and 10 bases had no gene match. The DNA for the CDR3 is TGTGCCAGCAGCCCCAGGGGGCGGGTAAACTCCTACGAGCAGTACTTC. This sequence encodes CASSPRGRVNSYEQYF.

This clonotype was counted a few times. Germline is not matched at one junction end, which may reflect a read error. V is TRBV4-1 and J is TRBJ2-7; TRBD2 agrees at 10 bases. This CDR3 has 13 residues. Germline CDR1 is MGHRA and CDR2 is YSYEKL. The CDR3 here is CASSQTSGYEQYF. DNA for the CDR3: TGTGCCAGCAGCCAGACTAGCGGGTACGAGCAGTACTTC.

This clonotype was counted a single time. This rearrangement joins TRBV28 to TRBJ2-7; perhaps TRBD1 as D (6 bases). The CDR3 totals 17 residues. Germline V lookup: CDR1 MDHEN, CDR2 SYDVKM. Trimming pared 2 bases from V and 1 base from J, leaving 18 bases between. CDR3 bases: TGTGCCAGCAGTTTAATTAGGCAGGGGCGAGATTCCTACGAGCAGTACTTC. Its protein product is CASSLIRQGRDSYEQYF. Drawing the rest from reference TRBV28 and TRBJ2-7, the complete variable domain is DVKVTQSSRYLVKRTGEKVFLECVQDMDHENMFWYRQDPGLGLRLIYFSYDVKMKEKGDIPEGYSVSREKKERFSLILESASTNQTSMYLCASSLIRQGRDSYEQYFGPGTRLTVT.

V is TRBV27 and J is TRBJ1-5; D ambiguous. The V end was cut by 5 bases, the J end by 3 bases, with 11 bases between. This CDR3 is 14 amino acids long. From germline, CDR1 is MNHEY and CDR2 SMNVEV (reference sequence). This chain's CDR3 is CASSPGGPNQPQHF. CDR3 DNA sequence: TGTGCCAGCAGTCCCGGAGGGCCCAATCAGCCCCAGCATTTT.

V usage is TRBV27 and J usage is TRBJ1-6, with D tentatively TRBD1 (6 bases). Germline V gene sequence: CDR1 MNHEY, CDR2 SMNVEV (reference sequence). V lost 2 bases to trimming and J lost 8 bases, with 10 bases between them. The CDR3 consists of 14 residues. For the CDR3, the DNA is TGTGCCAGCAGTTTACCGAACAGGGATTCACCCCTCCACTTT. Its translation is CASSLPNRDSPLHF.

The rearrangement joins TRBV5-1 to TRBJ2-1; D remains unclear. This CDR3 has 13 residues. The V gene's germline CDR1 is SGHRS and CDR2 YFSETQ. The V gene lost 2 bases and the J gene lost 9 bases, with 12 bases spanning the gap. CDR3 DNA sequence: TGCGCCAGCAGCTTACGAGAACGCGGTGAGCAGTTCTTC. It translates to CASSLRERGEQFF.

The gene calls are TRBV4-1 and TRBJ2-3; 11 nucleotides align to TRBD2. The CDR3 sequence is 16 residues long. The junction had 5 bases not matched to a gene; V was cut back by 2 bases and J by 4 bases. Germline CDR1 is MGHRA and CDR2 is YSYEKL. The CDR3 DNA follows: TGCGCCAGCAGCCAAAATCTAGCGGGAGGTGCAGATACGCAGTATTTT. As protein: CASSQNLAGGADTQYF.

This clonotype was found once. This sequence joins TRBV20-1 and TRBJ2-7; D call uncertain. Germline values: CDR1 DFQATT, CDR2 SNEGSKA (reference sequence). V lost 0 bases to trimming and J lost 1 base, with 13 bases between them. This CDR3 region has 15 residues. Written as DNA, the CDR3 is TGCAGTGCTAGAGATGTGCGAGCGATGTCCTACGAGCAGTACTTC. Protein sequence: CSARDVRAMSYEQYF.

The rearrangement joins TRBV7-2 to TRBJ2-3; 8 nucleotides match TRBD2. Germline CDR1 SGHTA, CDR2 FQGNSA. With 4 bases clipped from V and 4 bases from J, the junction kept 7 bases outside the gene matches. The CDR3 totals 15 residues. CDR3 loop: CASSSVGGRSDTQYF. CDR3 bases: TGTGCCAGCAGCTCTGTGGGCGGGAGGTCAGATACGCAGTATTTT.

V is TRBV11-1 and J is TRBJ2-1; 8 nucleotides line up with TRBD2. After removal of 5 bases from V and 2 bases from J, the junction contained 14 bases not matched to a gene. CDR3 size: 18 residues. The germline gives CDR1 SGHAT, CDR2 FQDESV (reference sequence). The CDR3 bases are TGTGCCAGCAGCGAGGACCCCCGCGGGAGGAAGCCCTACAATGAGCAGTTCTTC. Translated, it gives CASSEDPRGRKPYNEQFF.

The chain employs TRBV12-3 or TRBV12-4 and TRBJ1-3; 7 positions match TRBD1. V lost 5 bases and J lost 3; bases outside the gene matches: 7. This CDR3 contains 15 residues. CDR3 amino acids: CASSPGTADGNTIYF. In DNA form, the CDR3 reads TGTGCCAGCAGTCCGGGGACAGCCGATGGAAACACCATATATTTT.

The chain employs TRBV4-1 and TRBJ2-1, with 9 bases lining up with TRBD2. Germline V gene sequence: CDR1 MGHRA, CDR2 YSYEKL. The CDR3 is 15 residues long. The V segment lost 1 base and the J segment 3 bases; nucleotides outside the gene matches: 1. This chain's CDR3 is CASSQGLADYNEQFF. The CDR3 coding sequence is TGCGCCAGCAGCCAAGGACTAGCGGACTACAATGAGCAGTTCTTC.

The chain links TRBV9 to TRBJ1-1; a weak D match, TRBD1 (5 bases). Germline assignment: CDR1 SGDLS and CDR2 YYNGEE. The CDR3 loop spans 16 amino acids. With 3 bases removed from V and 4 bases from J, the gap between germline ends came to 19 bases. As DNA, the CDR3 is TGTGCCAGCAGCGCCCCGGCCGGGACCACGAGCACTGAAGCTTTCTTT. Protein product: CASSAPAGTTSTEAFF.

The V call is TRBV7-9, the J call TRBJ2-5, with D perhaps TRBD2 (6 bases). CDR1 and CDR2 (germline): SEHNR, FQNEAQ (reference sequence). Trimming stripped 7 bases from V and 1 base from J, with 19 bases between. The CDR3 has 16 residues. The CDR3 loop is CASKNFPGSSQETQYF. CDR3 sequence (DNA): TGTGCCAGCAAGAATTTCCCCGGGAGTTCCCAAGAGACCCAGTACTTC.

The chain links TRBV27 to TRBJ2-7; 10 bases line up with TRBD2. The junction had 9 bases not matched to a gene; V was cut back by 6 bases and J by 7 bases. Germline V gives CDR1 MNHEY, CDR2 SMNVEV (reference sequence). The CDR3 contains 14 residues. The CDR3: CASRPSGRQREQYF. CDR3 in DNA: TGTGCCAGCAGACCTAGCGGGAGACAGCGTGAGCAGTACTTC.

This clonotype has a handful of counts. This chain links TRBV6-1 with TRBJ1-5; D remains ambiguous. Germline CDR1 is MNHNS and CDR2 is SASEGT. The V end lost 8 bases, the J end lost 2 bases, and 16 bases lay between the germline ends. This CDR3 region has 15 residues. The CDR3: CASRWDPDGNQPQHF. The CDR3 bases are TGTGCCAGCCGTTGGGATCCGGACGGCAATCAGCCCCAGCATTTT.

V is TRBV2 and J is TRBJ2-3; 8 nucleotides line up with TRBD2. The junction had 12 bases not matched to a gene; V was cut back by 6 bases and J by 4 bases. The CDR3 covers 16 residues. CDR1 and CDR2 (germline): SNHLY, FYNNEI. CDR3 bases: TGTGCCAGCAGGGGGACTAGTCGGAAGCTTCCAGATACGCAGTATTTT. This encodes CASRGTSRKLPDTQYF.

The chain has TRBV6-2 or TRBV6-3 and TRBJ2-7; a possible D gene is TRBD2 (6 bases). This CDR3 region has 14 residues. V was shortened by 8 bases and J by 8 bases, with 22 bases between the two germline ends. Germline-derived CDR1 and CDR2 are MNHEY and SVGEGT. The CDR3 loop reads CASAGRLASLKQYF. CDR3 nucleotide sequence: TGTGCCAGCGCCGGTCGGCTAGCGAGCCTCAAGCAGTACTTC.

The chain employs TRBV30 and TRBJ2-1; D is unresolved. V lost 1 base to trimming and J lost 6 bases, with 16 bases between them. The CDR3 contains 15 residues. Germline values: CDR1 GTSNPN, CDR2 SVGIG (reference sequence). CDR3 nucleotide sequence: TGTGCCTGGAGTGGCTATACAAAAGGTATCAATGAGCAGTTCTTC. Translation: CAWSGYTKGINEQFF.

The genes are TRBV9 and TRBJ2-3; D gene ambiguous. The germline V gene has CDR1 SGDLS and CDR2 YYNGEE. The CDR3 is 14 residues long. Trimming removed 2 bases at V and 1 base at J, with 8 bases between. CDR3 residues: CASSVALGTDTQYF. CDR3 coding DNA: TGTGCCAGCAGCGTGGCTTTGGGCACAGATACGCAGTATTTT.

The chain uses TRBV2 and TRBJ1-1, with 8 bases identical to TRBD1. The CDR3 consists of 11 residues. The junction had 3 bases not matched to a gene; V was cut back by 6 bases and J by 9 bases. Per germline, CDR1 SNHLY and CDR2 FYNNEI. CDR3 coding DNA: TGTGCCAGCAGGCGGACAGGGCAAGCTTTCTTT. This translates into CASRRTGQAFF.

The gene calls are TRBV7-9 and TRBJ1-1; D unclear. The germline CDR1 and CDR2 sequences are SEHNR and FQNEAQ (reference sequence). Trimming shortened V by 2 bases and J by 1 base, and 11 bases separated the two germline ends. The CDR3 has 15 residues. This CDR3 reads CASSLFEARNTEAFF. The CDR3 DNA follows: TGTGCCAGCAGCTTATTCGAGGCCCGGAACACTGAAGCTTTCTTT.

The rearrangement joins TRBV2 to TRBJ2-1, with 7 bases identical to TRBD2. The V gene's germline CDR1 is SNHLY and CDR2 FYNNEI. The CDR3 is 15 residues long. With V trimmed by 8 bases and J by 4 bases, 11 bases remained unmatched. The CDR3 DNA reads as TGTGCCAGCCTCGGGGCGGGAGAAAGGTACAATGAGCAGTTCTTC. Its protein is CASLGAGERYNEQFF.

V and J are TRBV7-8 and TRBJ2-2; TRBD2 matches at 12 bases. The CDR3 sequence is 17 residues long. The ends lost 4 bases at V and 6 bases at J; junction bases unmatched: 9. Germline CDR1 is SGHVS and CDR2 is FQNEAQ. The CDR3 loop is CASSYPETSGSSGELFF. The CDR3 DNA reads TGTGCCAGCAGCTATCCTGAGACTAGCGGGAGTTCCGGGGAGCTGTTTTTT.

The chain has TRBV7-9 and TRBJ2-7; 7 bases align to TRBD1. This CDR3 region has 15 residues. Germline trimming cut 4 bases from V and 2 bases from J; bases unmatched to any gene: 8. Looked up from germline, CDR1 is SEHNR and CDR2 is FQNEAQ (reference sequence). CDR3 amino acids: CASSSGQRGTYEQYF. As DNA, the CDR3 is TGTGCCAGCAGCTCGGGACAGCGAGGTACCTACGAGCAGTACTTC.